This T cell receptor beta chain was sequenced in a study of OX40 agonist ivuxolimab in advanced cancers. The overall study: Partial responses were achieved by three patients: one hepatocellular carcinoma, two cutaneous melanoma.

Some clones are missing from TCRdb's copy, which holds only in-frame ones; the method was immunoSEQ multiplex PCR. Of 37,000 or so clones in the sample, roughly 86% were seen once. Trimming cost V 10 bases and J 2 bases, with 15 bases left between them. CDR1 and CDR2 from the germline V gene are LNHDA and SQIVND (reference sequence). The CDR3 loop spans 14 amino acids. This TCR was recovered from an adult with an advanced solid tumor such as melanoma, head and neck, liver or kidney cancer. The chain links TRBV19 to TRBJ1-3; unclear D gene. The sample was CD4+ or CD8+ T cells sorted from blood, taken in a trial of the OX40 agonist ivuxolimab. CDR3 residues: CATTIGLAGNTIYF. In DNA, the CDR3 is TGTGCCACCACCATTGGTCTCGCTGGAAACACCATATATTTT.